The entry below describes one T cell receptor beta chain. The sequenced fragment ends 3 residues before the CDR3 boundary, so the rest is inferred from the germline J gene. TCRdb's copy holds only in-frame clones and misses some; the assay was immunoSEQ multiplex PCR. This table holds about 37,000 clones. The J segment lost 5 bases and the V segment lost 6 bases, leaving 9 bases of the junction unmatched. This CDR3 comprises 15 residues. From germline, CDR1 is SNHLY and CDR2 FYNNEI. This sample was included in a study of T cells in women clearing cervical HPV infection. The chain joins TRBV2 to TRBJ2-7, with TRBD2 matching over 11 bases. The TCR was taken from a woman aged 18 to 75 with a cervical HPV16 infection that either progressed to CIN3+ or cleared (not recorded which). Sequencing was done on a sample of blood buffy coat. This CDR3 reads CASSLAGGSIDEQYF. The sequenced CDR3 bases are TGTGCCAGCAGCTTAGCGGGAGGGAGTATAGACGAG.